Listed below are T cell receptor beta chains from one sample, sequenced in a study of T cells in Graves' hyperthyroidism and ophthalmopathy. One entry per CDR3 protein results from TCRdb running MiXCR on the multiplex PCR reads. In the table there are about 200,000 distinct CDR3 sequences, approximately 16% of which are singletons. The specimen was blood. All receptors come from a woman in her fifties or sixties with Graves' hyperthyroidism. CDR3s include the opening cysteine and the closing phenylalanine or tryptophan. Fields, in order: CDR3 protein, CDR3 DNA, D gene, V gene, clone size, J gene. A D gene is named only where the DNA matches it firmly. Only part of the rows carry a size: once, few, many, or a class if the clone is expanded.

CDR3aa: CSVDGQGFYEQYF; CDR3nt: TGCAGCGTTGATGGGCAGGGGTTCTACGAGCAGTACTTC; d_gene: -; v_gene: TRBV29-1; abundance: -; j_gene: TRBJ2-7
CDR3aa: CATSDPGTGNEKLFF; CDR3nt: TGTGCCACCAGTGACCCTGGGACAGGGAATGAAAAACTGTTTTTT; d_gene: TRBD1; v_gene: TRBV24-1; abundance: -; j_gene: TRBJ1-4
CDR3aa: CASSLAGDYYNEQFF; CDR3nt: TGCGCCAGCAGCTTGGCGGGAGACTACTACAATGAGCAGTTCTTC; d_gene: -; v_gene: TRBV5-1; abundance: -; j_gene: TRBJ2-1
CDR3aa: CASTLAGGYNEQFF; CDR3nt: TGTGCCAGCACACTAGCGGGGGGCTACAATGAGCAGTTCTTC; d_gene: TRBD2; v_gene: TRBV28; abundance: many; j_gene: TRBJ2-1
CDR3aa: CASSSGGRRGWTGNEQFF; CDR3nt: TGTGCCAGCAGCTCGGGGGGGAGAAGAGGGTGGACGGGCAATGAGCAGTTCTTC; d_gene: TRBD2; v_gene: TRBV5-4; abundance: few; j_gene: TRBJ2-1
CDR3aa: CASSPPLHNEQFF; CDR3nt: TGTGCCAGCTCACCCCCGCTGCACAATGAGCAGTTCTTC; d_gene: -; v_gene: TRBV18; abundance: many; j_gene: TRBJ2-1
CDR3aa: CASGPEGPTYYGYTF; CDR3nt: TGCGCCAGCGGTCCCGAGGGGCCGACGTACTATGGCTACACCTTC; d_gene: -; v_gene: TRBV5-1; abundance: -; j_gene: TRBJ1-2
CDR3aa: CATASDGNTEAFF; CDR3nt: TGTGCCACCGCCAGCGACGGTAACACTGAAGCTTTCTTT; d_gene: -; v_gene: TRBV10-3; abundance: many; j_gene: TRBJ1-1
CDR3aa: CASRPTGDAHSGANVLTF; CDR3nt: TGTGCCAGCAGACCTACAGGGGACGCGCACTCTGGGGCCAACGTCCTGACTTTC; d_gene: TRBD1; v_gene: TRBV12-3/TRBV12-4; abundance: few; j_gene: TRBJ2-6
CDR3aa: CASSVGTGPTDTQYF; CDR3nt: TGCGCCAGCAGCGTCGGGACAGGGCCCACAGATACGCAGTATTTT; d_gene: TRBD1; v_gene: TRBV5-1; abundance: -; j_gene: TRBJ2-3
CDR3aa: CSAYTGHHTPPRTNYGYTF; CDR3nt: TGCAGTGCCTACACAGGCCACCACACCCCACCTAGGACTAACTATGGCTACACCTTC; d_gene: -; v_gene: TRBV20-1; abundance: many; j_gene: TRBJ1-2
CDR3aa: CAISEPTLSETQYF; CDR3nt: TGTGCCATCAGTGAGCCCACCCTGAGCGAGACCCAGTACTTC; d_gene: -; v_gene: TRBV10-3; abundance: many; j_gene: TRBJ2-5
CDR3aa: CASSVGTSGSLWHEQYF; CDR3nt: TGTGCCAGCAGCGTGGGGACTAGCGGGTCCCTCTGGCACGAGCAGTACTTC; d_gene: TRBD2; v_gene: TRBV9; abundance: many; j_gene: TRBJ2-7
CDR3aa: CASTNPRGEKLFF; CDR3nt: TGTGCCAGCACCAACCCCCGGGGTGAAAAACTGTTTTTT; d_gene: -; v_gene: TRBV12-3/TRBV12-4; abundance: -; j_gene: TRBJ1-4
CDR3aa: CASSTSGRNTDTQYF; CDR3nt: TGTGCCAGCAGCACTAGCGGACGTAACACAGATACGCAGTATTTT; d_gene: TRBD2; v_gene: TRBV11-2; abundance: many; j_gene: TRBJ2-3
CDR3aa: CASSEGFVGQGHPYEQYF; CDR3nt: TGTGCCAGCAGTGAAGGATTTGTCGGGCAGGGTCATCCCTACGAGCAGTACTTC; d_gene: -; v_gene: TRBV6-1; abundance: -; j_gene: TRBJ2-7
CDR3aa: CASSLGNYYGYTF; CDR3nt: TGTGCCAGCAGCTTAGGGAATTACTATGGCTACACCTTC; d_gene: -; v_gene: TRBV7-9; abundance: many; j_gene: TRBJ1-2
CDR3aa: CASSSTGTQETQYF; CDR3nt: TGTGCCAGCAGCTCGACAGGGACCCAAGAGACCCAGTACTTC; d_gene: TRBD1; v_gene: TRBV5-6; abundance: many; j_gene: TRBJ2-5
CDR3aa: CSARARSGYEQYF; CDR3nt: TGCAGTGCTAGAGCTCGCTCGGGCTACGAGCAGTACTTC; d_gene: -; v_gene: TRBV20-1; abundance: many; j_gene: TRBJ2-7
CDR3aa: CASSSTTGGTEAFF; CDR3nt: TGTGCCAGCAGTTCCACCACCGGGGGGACTGAAGCTTTCTTT; d_gene: -; v_gene: TRBV12-3/TRBV12-4; abundance: -; j_gene: TRBJ1-1
CDR3aa: CASVRPYYGYTF; CDR3nt: TGTGCCAGCGTCCGTCCGTACTATGGCTACACCTTC; d_gene: -; v_gene: TRBV28; abundance: many; j_gene: TRBJ1-2
CDR3aa: CAIGRETGSYEQYF; CDR3nt: TGTGCCATCGGCAGGGAGACAGGGAGCTACGAGCAGTACTTC; d_gene: TRBD1; v_gene: TRBV10-3; abundance: few; j_gene: TRBJ2-7
CDR3aa: CASSLSKNLAQHF; CDR3nt: TGTGCCAGCAGTTTATCCAAGAATTTGGCCCAGCATTTT; d_gene: -; v_gene: TRBV27; abundance: many; j_gene: TRBJ1-5
CDR3aa: CASRPRGFNQPQHF; CDR3nt: TGTGCCAGCAGGCCCCGGGGATTCAATCAGCCCCAGCATTTT; d_gene: -; v_gene: TRBV6-1; abundance: -; j_gene: TRBJ1-5
CDR3aa: CASSLGLAGFLEQFF; CDR3nt: TGTGCCAGCAGCTTAGGGCTAGCGGGGTTCCTTGAGCAGTTCTTC; d_gene: TRBD2; v_gene: TRBV7-2; abundance: many; j_gene: TRBJ2-1
CDR3aa: CATILGLGQYF; CDR3nt: TGTGCCACCATACTGGGGTTGGGGCAGTACTTC; d_gene: -; v_gene: TRBV28; abundance: many; j_gene: TRBJ2-7
CDR3aa: CASSSELAGAYEQYF; CDR3nt: TGTGCCAGCAGTTCAGAACTAGCGGGGGCCTACGAGCAGTACTTC; d_gene: TRBD2; v_gene: TRBV27; abundance: many; j_gene: TRBJ2-7
CDR3aa: CASSPSGRAYNEQFF; CDR3nt: TGTGCCAGCAGCCCTAGCGGGAGGGCCTACAATGAGCAGTTCTTC; d_gene: TRBD2; v_gene: TRBV6-1; abundance: many; j_gene: TRBJ2-1